Included here is one T cell receptor (beta chain) sequence, with context. The antigen is undetermined. Primers for the PCR totalled 60 Vbeta and 13 Jbeta. Original analysis: A follow-up analysis tallied some 80 million unique TCR beta chains, approximately 11 million shared. Profiled with immunoSEQ multiplex PCR; TCRdb holds only in-frame clones, not every one. V, J and clone size are taken as reported in that table, and D and trimming were inferred from the DNA itself. This table lists 45,000 to 60,000 clones. This entry comes from a study of cytomegalovirus exposure and HLA in healthy donors. Study-wide context: Researchers previously reported finding 100 million or so unique TCR beta sequences from 170 million or so T cells.

Donors were nominally healthy when sampled, though unrecorded immune exposures were likely. Points from the study as a whole: Presence/absence analyses rested on an assumption that sequencing depth was roughly uniform across donors.

The source is a male donor in good health and CMV-seronegative. Sequenced input: PBMCs.

The CDR3 nucleotides read TGTGCCAGTAGTATACAGGGCGAGAACACTGAAGCTTTCTTT. Protein sequence: CASSIQGENTEAFF. The chain carries TRBV19 and TRBJ1-1; weak D call: TRBD1 (5 bases). Germline loops: CDR1 LNHDA, CDR2 SQIVND (reference sequence). The CDR3 is 14 residues long. V lost 2 bases, J lost 1 base, and 8 bases lay in between.